These T cell receptor beta chains were read from a single sample in a study of cytomegalovirus exposure and HLA in healthy donors. Clones were sequenced by immunoSEQ multiplex PCR, and TCRdb holds only the in-frame ones, with some missing. The ten most abundant clones cover around 0.79% of a sample with 150,000 to 200,000 clones. Sequenced sample: PBMCs. The origin of the receptors is a woman aged 18-29 years in good health and CMV-seropositive. CDR3s include the opening cysteine and the closing phenylalanine or tryptophan. The order of the fields is D gene, J gene, V gene, CDR3 DNA, CDR3 protein. D genes are given only for firm matches.

d_gene: TRBD1
j_gene: TRBJ2-2
v_gene: TRBV7-6
CDR3nt: TGTGCCAGCAGCTCGCCCCTACAGGGGGCCGGGGAGCTGTTTTTT
CDR3aa: CASSSPLQGAGELFF

d_gene: TRBD2
j_gene: TRBJ2-5
v_gene: TRBV5-4
CDR3nt: TGTGCCAGCAGCTTGGCAGCGGGGGGGCCCTTGACAGAGACCCAGTACTTC
CDR3aa: CASSLAAGGPLTETQYF

d_gene: NA
j_gene: TRBJ1-2
v_gene: TRBV20-1
CDR3nt: TGCAGTAACGGACTAGAGGGTGGCTACACCTTC
CDR3aa: CSNGLEGGYTF

d_gene: NA
j_gene: TRBJ1-1
v_gene: TRBV18
CDR3nt: TGTGCCAGCTCACCAACCCTTTTGAGTGCCACTGAAGCTTTCTTT
CDR3aa: CASSPTLLSATEAFF

d_gene: NA
j_gene: TRBJ1-2
v_gene: TRBV6-1
CDR3nt: TGTGCCAGCAGTGAAGCTGGGGCAGGTGCTAACTATGGCTACACCTTC
CDR3aa: CASSEAGAGANYGYTF

d_gene: NA
j_gene: TRBJ1-2
v_gene: TRBV4-2
CDR3nt: TGTGCCAGCAGCCAACCCAGCGGGGAACATGGCTACACCTTC
CDR3aa: CASSQPSGEHGYTF

d_gene: NA
j_gene: TRBJ2-7
v_gene: TRBV16
CDR3nt: TGTGCCAGCAGCCAATCGCGGGGTATATCCTACGAGCAGTACTTC
CDR3aa: CASSQSRGISYEQYF

d_gene: NA
j_gene: TRBJ1-2
v_gene: TRBV5-4
CDR3nt: TGTGCCAGCAGCTATCAGGGGCGCGCACCCGATGGCTACACCTTC
CDR3aa: CASSYQGRAPDGYTF

d_gene: NA
j_gene: TRBJ1-2
v_gene: TRBV2
CDR3nt: TGTGCCAGCACGGAGATTAACTATGGCTACACCTTC
CDR3aa: CASTEINYGYTF

d_gene: TRBD1
j_gene: TRBJ2-5
v_gene: TRBV6-1
CDR3nt: TGTGCCAGCAGTGAGAACAGGGGGCTGGTACGAGAGACCCAGTACTTC
CDR3aa: CASSENRGLVRETQYF